These 17 T cell receptor beta chains were sequenced from one sample in a study of T cell clonality in common variable immunodeficiency. Sequenced by immunoSEQ multiplex PCR; TCRdb stores in-frame clones only, minus some. The sample shows around 45,000 clones, none of them appearing just once. Sequenced: peripheral blood mononuclear cells. The receptors here all came from a person aged 18 to 70 in good health.

This clone occurred many times. The CDR3 here is CASSMMHRNYGYTF. CDR3 DNA (partial): TGTGCCAGTAGTATGATGCACAGGAACTATGGC. The V call is TRBV19, the J call TRBJ1-2; D might be TRBD1 (5 bases). Sequencing ends 3 residues short of the CDR3 end; the germline J gene provides the rest. The CDR3 is 14 residues long. V shed 3 bases and J shed 2 bases, with 10 bases lying between them. The germline CDR1 and CDR2 sequences are LNHDA and SQIVND (reference sequence).

This clone was observed at least ten times. The CDR3 end is not reached by the read, which stops 3 residues before it; the germline J gene fills it in. The genes are TRBV7-8 and TRBJ2-2, with TRBD1 as a possible D gene (6 bases). Germline V gene data show CDR1 as SGHVS and CDR2 as FQNEAQ. Trimming took 2 bases from V and 5 from J, leaving 12 bases between them. CDR3 length: 15 residues. The CDR3 DNA, read in part, is TGTGCCAGCAGCTTACAGGGGTGGTTAACCGGGGAG. Amino acid sequence: CASSLQGWLTGE. The entire CDR3 sequence reads CASSLQGWLTGELFF.

This clone was seen repeatedly, ten times or more. The read stops 3 residues short of the end of the CDR3; the missing end is completed from the germline J gene. The chain uses TRBV7-2 and TRBJ2-7; D call uncertain. The germline V gene encodes CDR1 SGHTA and CDR2 FQGNSA. V was trimmed by 0 bases and J by 3 bases, leaving 6 bases between them. There are 13 residues in the CDR3. CDR3 loop: CASSLAQVYEQYF. The sequenced part of the CDR3 DNA is TGTGCCAGCAGCTTAGCCCAGGTCTACGAG.

This clone was seen repeatedly, ten times or more. The read halts 3 residues ahead of the CDR3 end, with the missing end drawn from the germline J gene. J is TRBJ1-2 and V is TRBV7-9; D ambiguous. This CDR3 region has 12 residues. Looked up from germline, CDR1 is SEHNR and CDR2 is FQNEAQ (reference sequence). V was clipped by 1 base and J by 6 bases, with 6 bases between them. The covered CDR3 bases are TGTGCCAGCAGCTTAGAACACGATGGC. Its protein product is CASSLEHDG. The full CDR3 sequence reads CASSLEHDGYTF.

This clone has ten or more counts. The read is 3 residues too short to cover the CDR3 end, so that end is filled in from the germline J gene. The rearrangement joins TRBV29-1 to TRBJ1-1, with 10 nucleotides matching TRBD1. The trim removed 5 bases at V and 5 bases at J, leaving 8 bases unmatched. CDR1 and CDR2 (germline): SQVTM, ANQGSEA. The length of the CDR3 is 14 residues. The CDR3 reads CSVTGRQGATEAFF. CDR3 DNA, as far as it was read: TGCAGCGTTACCGGCCGACAGGGGGCGACTGAA.

This clone came up many times. The read is 3 residues too short to cover the CDR3 end, so that end is filled in from the germline J gene. The rearrangement links TRBV2 to TRBJ2-5; D gene ambiguous. Germline loops: CDR1 SNHLY, CDR2 FYNNEI. Trimming stripped 8 bases from V and 2 bases from J, with 6 bases between. The CDR3 is made up of 11 amino acids. The CDR3 reads CASRQQETQYF. CDR3 DNA (partial): TGTGCCAGCCGCCAGCAAGAGACC.

This clone was picked up many times. The sequence runs out 3 residues before the end of the CDR3; the remainder is reconstructed from the germline J gene. This chain links TRBV7-9 with TRBJ1-4; D unclear. The germline V gene encodes CDR1 SEHNR and CDR2 FQNEAQ (reference sequence). V lost 0 bases to trimming and J lost 8 bases, with 10 bases between them. The CDR3 sequence is 14 residues long. The CDR3 here is CASSLAPGWEKLFF. The sequenced CDR3 bases are TGTGCCAGCAGCTTAGCACCCGGTTGGGAAAAA.

This clone was seen repeatedly, ten times or more. The read terminates 3 residues ahead of where the CDR3 ends, so the germline J gene completes it. The rearrangement joins TRBV19 to TRBJ1-2; D remains ambiguous. This CDR3 has 11 amino acids. V dropped 6 bases and J dropped 5 bases, with 7 bases sitting between them. Germline V CDR1 and CDR2: LNHDA, SQIVND (reference sequence). This chain's CDR3 is CASSTLYGYTF. CDR3 bases read: TGTGCCAGTAGCACATTATATGGC.

This clone was counted many times. The read ends 3 residues shy of where the CDR3 ends; the end is completed using the germline J gene. V usage is TRBV24-1 and J usage is TRBJ1-2; TRBD1 agrees at 11 bases. With 4 bases clipped from V and 3 bases from J, the junction kept 3 bases outside the gene matches. There are 15 residues in the CDR3. Germline V gives CDR1 KGHDR, CDR2 SFDVKD. Here the CDR3 reads CATSEPGQGDYGYTF. The DNA read from the CDR3 is TGTGCCACCAGTGAACCGGGACAGGGGGACTATGGC.

With regard to this clone: The read ends 3 residues before the CDR3 terminus; that terminus is restored from the germline J gene. The chain has TRBV18 and TRBJ2-1; TRBD2 aligns across 10 bases. This CDR3 contains 16 residues. CDR1 KGHSH and CDR2 LQKENI come from the germline V gene. Trimming at V came to 3 bases and at J to 5 bases, leaving 7 bases not matched to a gene. CDR3 bases read: TGTGCCAGCTCACCCCCTAGCGGGGGCCTCCACAATGAG. This sequence encodes CASSPPSGGLHNE. The full CDR3 protein is CASSPPSGGLHNEQFF.

This clone was counted ten times or more. From the germline J gene comes the end of the CDR3, since the read stops 3 residues before it. V is TRBV28 and J is TRBJ2-1; maybe TRBD2 (5 bases). V was shortened by 2 bases and J by 9 bases, with 11 bases between the two germline ends. CDR3 size: 13 residues. CDR1 is MDHEN and CDR2 is SYDVKM in the germline V gene. The CDR3 bases that were read are TGTGCCAGCAGTTTAGCAGCGGCGGGTGAG. It translates to CASSLAAAGE. From start to end, the CDR3 is CASSLAAAGEQFF.

In this sample, this clone turned up many times. The CDR3 end falls 3 residues outside the read, so it is completed with the germline J gene. The rearrangement joins TRBV10-3 to TRBJ1-1, with D tentatively TRBD1 (6 bases). This CDR3 has 13 residues. The germline CDR1 and CDR2 sequences are ENHRY and SYGVKD. Trimming shortened V by 10 bases and J by 1 base, and 13 bases separated the two germline ends. This chain's CDR3 is CATQGVGNTEAFF. CDR3 bases read: TGTGCCACACAGGGAGTAGGGAACACTGAA.

The table lists this clone with many counts. The read terminates 3 residues ahead of where the CDR3 ends, so the germline J gene completes it. The rearrangement links TRBV7-2 to TRBJ1-2; D possibly corresponds to TRBD1 (6 bases). Germline-derived CDR1 and CDR2 are SGHTA and FQGNSA. The V end was cut by 0 bases, the J end by 2 bases, with 10 bases between. This CDR3 has 15 residues. The CDR3 loop reads CASSLAGHLNYGYTF. The CDR3 DNA, read in part, is TGTGCCAGCAGCTTAGCGGGACACTTAAACTATGGC.

Concerning this clone: The CDR3 is cut off 3 residues early in the read; its end comes from the germline J gene. The J gene is TRBJ2-7, the V gene TRBV27; D is possibly TRBD1 (6 bases). Germline lookup yields CDR1 MNHEY and CDR2 SMNVEV (reference sequence). Trimming took off 4 bases at V and 5 bases at J, with 18 bases between the two ends. CDR3 size: 15 residues. The DNA read from the CDR3 is TGTGCCAGCAGTTCGGATTACAGGGTGGGCAACGAG. Encoded protein: CASSSDYRVGNE. The complete CDR3 sequence is CASSSDYRVGNEQYF.

This clone has a count of ten or more. The CDR3 is cut off 3 residues early in the read; its end comes from the germline J gene. V and J are TRBV19 and TRBJ2-6, with D possibly being TRBD2 (5 bases). The CDR3 covers 15 residues. V lost 6 bases and J 4 bases, leaving 13 bases between the germline ends. The germline gives CDR1 LNHDA, CDR2 SQIVND (reference sequence). The DNA read from the CDR3 is TGTGCCAGTAGGATCGAAGCGGCAGGGGCCAACGTC. It codes for CASRIEAAGANV. The CDR3, in full, reads CASRIEAAGANVLTF.

This clone was seen many times. The read terminates 3 residues ahead of where the CDR3 ends, so the germline J gene completes it. This rearrangement joins TRBV7-8 to TRBJ1-5; 8 nucleotides line up with TRBD1. CDR3 length: 17 amino acids. CDR1 is SGHVS, CDR2 FQNEAQ, per germline. J was trimmed by 2 bases and V by 2 bases; bases with no gene match: 8. CDR3 amino acids: CASSLFRTGIGNQPQHF. The covered CDR3 bases are TGTGCCAGCAGCTTATTCCGGACAGGGATCGGCAATCAGCCC.

This clone was seen repeatedly, ten times or more. Coverage ceases 3 residues before the CDR3 finishes, and the germline J gene fills in the end. V is TRBV28 and J is TRBJ2-1, with D possibly matching TRBD2 (6 bases). CDR1 and CDR2 (germline): MDHEN, SYDVKM. This CDR3 is 15 amino acids long. V was pared by 5 bases and J by 3 bases, with 14 bases between. The sequenced CDR3 bases are TGTGCCAGCAGTGCCGTAGCGGAGAGCTACAATGAG. This codes for CASSAVAESYNE. The entire CDR3 reads CASSAVAESYNEQFF.